Listed below are T cell receptor beta chains from one sample, sequenced in a study of blood T cell repertoires in COVID-19. Profiled with immunoSEQ multiplex PCR; TCRdb holds only in-frame clones, not every one. The repertoire has 20,000 to 30,000 clones, about 76% of them found once; the top ten carry over 12%. Sequenced input: peripheral blood. All receptors derive from an elderly man with active or convalescent COVID-19. The CDR3 runs from the conserved cysteine through the conserved F or W. A D gene is named only where the DNA matches it firmly. Expanded clones are given a class, and other clones once, few, many or no size at all.

>-|few|TRBJ2-3|TRBV11-3
TGTGCCAGCAGCTTAACGGGTAGCACAGATACGCAGTATTTT
CASSLTGSTDTQYF
>-|few|TRBJ1-6|TRBV19
TGTGCCAGCCAACCCCGGACAGAGCGTTCACCCCTCCACTTT
CASQPRTERSPLHF
>-|-|TRBJ2-7|TRBV12-3/TRBV12-4
TGTGCCAGCAGACTAAGCCCCTACGAGCAGTACTTC
CASRLSPYEQYF
>TRBD2|-|TRBJ2-2|TRBV5-1
TGCGCCAGCAGCTCCCGTGGACTAGCGGGAGTTGACACCGGGGAGCTGTTTTTT
CASSSRGLAGVDTGELFF
>-|-|TRBJ1-5|TRBV2
TGTGCCAGCAGCCCCGCAGGCGGGAGAAATCAGCCCCAGCATTTT
CASSPAGGRNQPQHF
>-|-|TRBJ2-7|TRBV29-1
TGCAGCGTTGTAGCCATGTCACGCTACGAGCAGTACTTC
CSVVAMSRYEQYF
>-|-|TRBJ2-7|TRBV25-1
TGTGCCAGCACGAGCGGCTACGAGCAGTACTTC
CASTSGYEQYF
>-|-|TRBJ2-1|TRBV24-1
TGTGCCACCAGTGCAGGCCTCCCAGGTTCCGGTGAGCAGTTCTTC
CATSAGLPGSGEQFF
>-|-|TRBJ2-7|TRBV19
TGTGCCAGTAGTACCTTTGGTGGGAGCTCCTACGAGCAGTACTTC
CASSTFGGSSYEQYF
>TRBD2|-|TRBJ2-7|TRBV9
TGTGCCAGCAGCGATGGACTAGCGGGAGCCTACGAGCAGTACTTC
CASSDGLAGAYEQYF
>-|-|TRBJ2-3|TRBV4-1
TGCGCCAGCAGCCCCACTAGCTACTTAGATACGCAGTATTTT
CASSPTSYLDTQYF
>TRBD1|medium-sized|TRBJ1-5|TRBV6-6
TGTGCCAGCAGTCCAGGGGGGAGCAGTCAGCCCCAGCATTTT
CASSPGGSSQPQHF
>-|-|TRBJ2-3|TRBV27
TGTGCCAGCAGTTTATCTAGCGCTGGAGATACGCAGTATTTT
CASSLSSAGDTQYF
>-|-|TRBJ1-1|TRBV7-3
TGTGCCAGCAGCCGAGAGCCGAACACTGAAGCTTTCTTT
CASSREPNTEAFF
>TRBD1|-|TRBJ1-5|TRBV19
TGTGCCAGTACGACAGGGTTACATCAGCCCCAGCATTTT
CASTTGLHQPQHF
>-|-|TRBJ2-3|TRBV10-1
TGCGCCAGCAGTGAAGGTAGCGGTCGGGGAACAGATACGCAGTATTTT
CASSEGSGRGTDTQYF
>TRBD1|-|TRBJ2-1|TRBV24-1
TGTGCCACCAGTGACAACACAGGGGGCTCCTACAATGAGCAGTTCTTC
CATSDNTGGSYNEQFF